This TCR beta chain was captured by sequencing in a study of blood T cell repertoires in COVID-19. Study-level background: Nucleic acid was either cDNA or gDNA, and it came from T cells, B-cell-depleted T cells, or PBMCs.

CDR3 size: 18 residues. The junction had 10 bases not matched to a gene; V was cut back by 4 bases and J by 0 bases. Germline V gene data show CDR1 as SGHNT and CDR2 as YYREEE (reference sequence). Authors' methods: Estimates of nucleated cell counts were drawn from the amplification of reference gene primers. TCRdb's copy holds only in-frame clones and misses some; the assay was immunoSEQ multiplex PCR. V and J calls plus clone size are reproduced from that table; the DNA served to infer D and trimming. There are about 360,000 clones in the sample; about 87% occur only once, and around 1.9% lies in the top ten.

Sequencing input: PBMCs or T cells enriched from blood (not recorded which). The source of this sequence is a man aged 40-55 years in a cohort exposed to, infected with or recovered from COVID-19 (not recorded which). V usage is TRBV5-4 and J usage is TRBJ1-6; the match to TRBD1 covers 7 bases. The DNA of the CDR3 is TGTGCCAGCAGCGGTTCGGCCCGGGACAGCTCCTATAATTCACCCCTCCACTTT. It codes for CASSGSARDSSYNSPLHF.